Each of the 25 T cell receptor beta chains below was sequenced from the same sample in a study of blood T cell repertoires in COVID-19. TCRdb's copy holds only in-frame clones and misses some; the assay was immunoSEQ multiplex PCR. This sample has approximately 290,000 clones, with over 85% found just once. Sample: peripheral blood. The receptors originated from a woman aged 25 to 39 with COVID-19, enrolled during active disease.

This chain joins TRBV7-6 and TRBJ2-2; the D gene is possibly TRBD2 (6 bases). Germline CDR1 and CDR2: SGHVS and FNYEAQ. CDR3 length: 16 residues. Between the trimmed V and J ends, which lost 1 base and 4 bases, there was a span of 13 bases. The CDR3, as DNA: TGTGCCAGCAGCTTAGTGGGGCTAGCGACCACCGGGGAGCTGTTTTTT. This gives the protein CASSLVGLATTGELFF.

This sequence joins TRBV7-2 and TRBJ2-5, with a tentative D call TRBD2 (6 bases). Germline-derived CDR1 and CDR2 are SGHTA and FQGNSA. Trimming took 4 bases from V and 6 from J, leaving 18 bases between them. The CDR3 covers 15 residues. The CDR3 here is CASSSRDSISKTQYF. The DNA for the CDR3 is TGTGCCAGCAGCTCCCGGGACTCCATATCCAAGACCCAGTACTTC.

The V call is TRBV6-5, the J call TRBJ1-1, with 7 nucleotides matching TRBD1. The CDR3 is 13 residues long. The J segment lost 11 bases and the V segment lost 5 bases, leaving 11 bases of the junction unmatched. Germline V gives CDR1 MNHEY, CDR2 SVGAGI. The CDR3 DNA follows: TGTGCCAGCAGTCACGACAGGGCGACAGGGGCTTTCTTT. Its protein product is CASSHDRATGAFF.

CDR3 sequence reads: CASSVVAGVSTDTQYF. The DNA for the CDR3 is TGTGCCAGCAGCGTAGTGGCGGGGGTTAGCACAGATACGCAGTATTTT. V is TRBV9 and J is TRBJ2-3; 7 bases line up with TRBD2. Unmatched junction bases numbered 4, after V lost 0 bases and J lost 0 bases. The CDR3 has 16 amino acids. The germline V gene encodes CDR1 SGDLS and CDR2 YYNGEE.

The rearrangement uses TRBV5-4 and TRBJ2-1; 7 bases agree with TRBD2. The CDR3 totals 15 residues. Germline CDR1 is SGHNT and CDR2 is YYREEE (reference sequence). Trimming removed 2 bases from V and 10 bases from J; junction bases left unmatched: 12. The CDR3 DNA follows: TGTGCCAGCAGCTTACCCAGAGGATTTAGCGGGGAGCAGTTCTTC. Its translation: CASSLPRGFSGEQFF.

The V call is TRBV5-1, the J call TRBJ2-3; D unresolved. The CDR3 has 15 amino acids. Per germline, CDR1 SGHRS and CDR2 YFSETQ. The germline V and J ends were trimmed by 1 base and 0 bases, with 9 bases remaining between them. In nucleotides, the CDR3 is TGCGCCAGCAGCTTGCGAGTGACTAGCACAGATACGCAGTATTTT. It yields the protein CASSLRVTSTDTQYF. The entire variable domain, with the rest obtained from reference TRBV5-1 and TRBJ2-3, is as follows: KAGVTQTPRYLIKTRGQQVTLSCSPISGHRSVSWYQQTPGQGLQFLFEYFSETQRNKGNFPGRFSGRQFSNSRSEMNVSTLELGDSALYLCASSLRVTSTDTQYFGPGTRLTVL.

CDR3 nucleotide sequence: TGTGCCAGCAGCTTATCGACAGTCAATGAGCAGTTCTTC. Its translation: CASSLSTVNEQFF. The J gene is TRBJ2-1, the V gene TRBV7-9, with D perhaps matching TRBD1 (5 bases). This CDR3 spans 13 amino acids. Germline loops: CDR1 SEHNR, CDR2 FQNEAQ (reference sequence). Trimming took off 2 bases at V and 6 bases at J, with 8 bases between the two ends.

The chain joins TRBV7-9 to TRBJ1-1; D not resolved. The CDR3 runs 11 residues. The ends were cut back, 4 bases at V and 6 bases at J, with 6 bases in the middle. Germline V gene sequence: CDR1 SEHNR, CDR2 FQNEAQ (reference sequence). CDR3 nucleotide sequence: TGTGCCAGCAGCTCCTCTGCTGAAGCTTTCTTT. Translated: CASSSSAEAFF.

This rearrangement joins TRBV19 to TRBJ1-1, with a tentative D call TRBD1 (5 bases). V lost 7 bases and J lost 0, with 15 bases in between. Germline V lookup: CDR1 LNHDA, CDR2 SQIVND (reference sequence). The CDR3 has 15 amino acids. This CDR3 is CASTLGGTMNTEAFF. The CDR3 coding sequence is TGTGCCAGTACCCTCGGGGGGACCATGAACACTGAAGCTTTCTTT.

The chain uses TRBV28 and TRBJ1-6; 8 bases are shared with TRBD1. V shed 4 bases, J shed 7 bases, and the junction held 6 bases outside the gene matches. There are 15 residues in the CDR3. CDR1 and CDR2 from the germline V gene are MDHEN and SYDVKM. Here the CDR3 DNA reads TGTGCCAGCAGTTACCCAGGGGGCAGGAATTCACCCCTCCACTTT. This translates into CASSYPGGRNSPLHF.

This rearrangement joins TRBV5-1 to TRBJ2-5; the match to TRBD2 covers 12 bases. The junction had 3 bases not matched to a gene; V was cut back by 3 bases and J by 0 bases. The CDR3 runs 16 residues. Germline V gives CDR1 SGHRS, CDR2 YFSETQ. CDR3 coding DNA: TGCGCCAGCAGCTGGGGACTAGCGGGCTACCAAGAGACCCAGTACTTC. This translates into CASSWGLAGYQETQYF.

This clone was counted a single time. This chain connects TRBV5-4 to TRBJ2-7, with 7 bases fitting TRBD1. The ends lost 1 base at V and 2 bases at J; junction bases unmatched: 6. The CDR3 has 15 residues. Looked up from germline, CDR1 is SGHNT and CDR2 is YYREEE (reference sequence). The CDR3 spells CASSLPGQRTYEQYF. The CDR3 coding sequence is TGTGCCAGCAGCTTGCCGGGACAGCGCACCTACGAGCAGTACTTC.

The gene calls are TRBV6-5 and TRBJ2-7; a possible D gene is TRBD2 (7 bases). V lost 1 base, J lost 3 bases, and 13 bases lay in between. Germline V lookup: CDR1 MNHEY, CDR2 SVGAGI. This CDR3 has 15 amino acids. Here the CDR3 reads CASSYYGGAHYEQYF. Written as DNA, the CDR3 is TGTGCCAGCAGTTACTATGGGGGGGCCCACTACGAGCAGTACTTC.

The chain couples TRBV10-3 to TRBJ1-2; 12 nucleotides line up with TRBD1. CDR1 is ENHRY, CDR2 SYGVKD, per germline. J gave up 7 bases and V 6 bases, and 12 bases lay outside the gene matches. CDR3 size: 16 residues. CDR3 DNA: TGTGCCATCAGCACCGGGACAGGGGGCGCTTTTAGTGGCTACACCTTC. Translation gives CAISTGTGGAFSGYTF.

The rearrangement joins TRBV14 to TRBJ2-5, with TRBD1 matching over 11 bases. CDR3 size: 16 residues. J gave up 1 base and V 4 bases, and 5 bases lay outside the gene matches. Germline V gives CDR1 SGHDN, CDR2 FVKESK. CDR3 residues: CASSRTGGSFQETQYF. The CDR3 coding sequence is TGTGCCAGCAGCCGGACAGGGGGCAGTTTCCAAGAGACCCAGTACTTC.

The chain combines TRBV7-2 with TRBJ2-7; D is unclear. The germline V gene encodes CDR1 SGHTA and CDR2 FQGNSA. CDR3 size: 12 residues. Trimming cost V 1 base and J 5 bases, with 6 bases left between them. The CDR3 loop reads CASSLVWHEQYF. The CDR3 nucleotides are TGTGCCAGCAGCTTAGTTTGGCACGAGCAGTACTTC.

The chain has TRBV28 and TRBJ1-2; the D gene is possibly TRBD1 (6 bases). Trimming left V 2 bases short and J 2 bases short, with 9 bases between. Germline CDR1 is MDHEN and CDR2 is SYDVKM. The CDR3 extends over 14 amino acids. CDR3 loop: CASSLAGANYGYTF. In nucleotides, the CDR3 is TGTGCCAGCAGTTTAGCGGGGGCCAACTATGGCTACACCTTC.

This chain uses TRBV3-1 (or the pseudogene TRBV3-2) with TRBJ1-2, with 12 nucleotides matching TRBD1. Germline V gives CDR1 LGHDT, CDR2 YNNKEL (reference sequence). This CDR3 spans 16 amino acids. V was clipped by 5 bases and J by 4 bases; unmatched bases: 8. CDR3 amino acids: CASSGDRGHFTYGYTF. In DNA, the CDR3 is TGTGCCAGCAGCGGGGACAGGGGGCATTTTACCTATGGCTACACCTTC.

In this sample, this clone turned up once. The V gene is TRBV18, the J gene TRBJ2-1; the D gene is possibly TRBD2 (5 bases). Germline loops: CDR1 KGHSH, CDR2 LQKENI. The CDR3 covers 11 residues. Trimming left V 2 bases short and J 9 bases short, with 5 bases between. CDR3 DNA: TGTGCCAGCTCACCAGCGGGTGAGCAGTTCTTC. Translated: CASSPAGEQFF.

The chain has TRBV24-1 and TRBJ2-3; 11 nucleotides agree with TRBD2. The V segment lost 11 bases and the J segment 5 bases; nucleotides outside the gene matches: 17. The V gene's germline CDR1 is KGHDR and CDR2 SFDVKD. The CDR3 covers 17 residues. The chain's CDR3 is CAISRLLAGGLLDTQYF. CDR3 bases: TGTGCCATCTCGAGACTCTTAGCGGGGGGGTTGCTAGATACGCAGTATTTT.

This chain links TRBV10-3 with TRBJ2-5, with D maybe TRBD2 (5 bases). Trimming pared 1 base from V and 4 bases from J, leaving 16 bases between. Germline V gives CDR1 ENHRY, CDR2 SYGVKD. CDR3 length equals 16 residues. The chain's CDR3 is CAISELGSGGGETQYF. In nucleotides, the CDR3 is TGTGCCATCAGTGAGTTGGGTTCAGGAGGAGGAGAGACCCAGTACTTC.

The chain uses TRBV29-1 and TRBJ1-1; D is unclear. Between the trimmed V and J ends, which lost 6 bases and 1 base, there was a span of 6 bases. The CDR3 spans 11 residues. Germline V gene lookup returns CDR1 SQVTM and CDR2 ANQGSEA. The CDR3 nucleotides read TGCAGCGTGCAGGAGAACACTGAAGCTTTCTTT. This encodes CSVQENTEAFF.

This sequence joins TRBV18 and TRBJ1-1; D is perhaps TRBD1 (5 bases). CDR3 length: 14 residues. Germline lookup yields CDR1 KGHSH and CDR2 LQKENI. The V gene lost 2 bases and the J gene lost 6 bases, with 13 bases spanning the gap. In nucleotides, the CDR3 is TGTGCCAGCTCACCAGTCGGGGGATTAGCTGAAGCTTTCTTT. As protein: CASSPVGGLAEAFF.

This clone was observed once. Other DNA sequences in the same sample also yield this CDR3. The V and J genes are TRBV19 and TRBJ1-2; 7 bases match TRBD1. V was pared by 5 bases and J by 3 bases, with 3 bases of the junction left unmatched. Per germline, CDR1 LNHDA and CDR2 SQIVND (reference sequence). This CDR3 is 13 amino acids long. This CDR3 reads CASSPQGDYGYTF. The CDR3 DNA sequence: TGTGCCAGTAGTCCTCAGGGGGACTATGGCTACACCTTC. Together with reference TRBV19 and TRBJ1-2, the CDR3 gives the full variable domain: DGGITQSPKYLFRKEGQNVTLSCEQNLNHDAMYWYRQDPGQGLRLIYYSQIVNDFQKGDIAEGYSVSREKKESFPLTVTSAQKNPTAFYLCASSPQGDYGYTFGSGTRLTVV.

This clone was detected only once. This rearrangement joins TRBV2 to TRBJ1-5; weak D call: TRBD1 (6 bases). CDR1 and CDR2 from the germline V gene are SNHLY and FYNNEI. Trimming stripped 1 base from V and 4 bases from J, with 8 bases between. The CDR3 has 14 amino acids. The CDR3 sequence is CASSEGTENQPQHF. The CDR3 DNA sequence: TGTGCCAGCAGTGAAGGGACAGAGAATCAGCCCCAGCATTTT.